This T cell receptor (beta chain) was recorded in a study of blood T cell repertoires in COVID-19. Background on the study: The origin of the acute and convalescent COVID-19 samples was the United States, Italy and Spain.

Per the study methods: Amplification of reference gene primers provided the estimated nucleated cell counts. Method: immunoSEQ multiplex PCR; TCRdb's copy keeps in-frame clones and lacks some. The V and J calls and the clone size are those of that table, but D and trimming were determined from the DNA. The repertoire consists of a few hundred thousand clones, with around 87% occurring once and the leading ten covering about 2.5%. Sequencing was done on a sample of peripheral blood. The sequence derives from a man aged 18 to 29 with active or convalescent COVID-19.

This CDR3 reads CASSNLAANTGELFF. In DNA, the CDR3 is TGTGCCAGCAGCAATCTAGCTGCGAACACCGGGGAGCTGTTTTTT. V is TRBV6-5 and J is TRBJ2-2; tentative D call: TRBD2 (5 bases). The CDR3 is made up of 15 amino acids. V lost 6 bases and J 0 bases, leaving 11 bases between the germline ends. CDR1 is MNHEY and CDR2 is SVGAGI in the germline V gene.